The 10 T cell receptor beta chains presented below share a single source sample, sequenced in a study of T cell responses to AZD1222 COVID-19 vaccine (dated by TCRdb to the early 2020s). Sample time point, as interpreted from the label and publication: baseline before first vaccination. Libraries came from the immunoSEQ multiplex PCR assay. Not all clones reach the TCRdb copy of this immuneACCESS table, which keeps in-frame sequences only. Checked studies attribute under half of the gap to unresolved V genes and leave the rest unexplained. In all, the sample holds about 160,000 clones, and about nine tenths of those were seen once. The ten largest clones add up to 5.5% of the sample. The starting material was peripheral blood, obtained on day 0 of AZD1222 vaccination. Receptors were obtained from an adult in good health.

This sequence joins TRBV7-6 and TRBJ1-1; D is unresolved. The CDR3 length is 14 residues. Trimming took 0 bases from V and 0 from J, leaving 5 bases between them. Germline V gene sequence: CDR1 SGHVS, CDR2 FNYEAQ. The CDR3 bases are TGTGCCAGCAGCTTAGCCTCCTTGAACACTGAAGCTTTCTTT. This translates into CASSLASLNTEAFF.

This rearrangement joins TRBV6-6 to TRBJ2-7; D might be TRBD1 (6 bases). Deletions cut 6 bases from V and 0 bases from J, with 15 bases between. CDR1 is MNHNY and CDR2 is SVGAGI in the germline V gene (reference sequence). The CDR3 loop spans 15 amino acids. The CDR3 DNA sequence: TGTGCCAGCAGCTCCCGGACAGACCGCTCCTACGAGCAGTACTTC. The encoded protein is CASSSRTDRSYEQYF.

This rearrangement joins TRBV11-2 to TRBJ2-7; 8 positions match TRBD1. CDR1 and CDR2 (germline): SGHAT, FQNNGV. The trim removed 8 bases at V and 8 bases at J, leaving 11 bases unmatched. CDR3 length: 13 residues. The DNA for the CDR3 is TGTGCCAGCGCTCCGGGACAGGCGACTAAGCAGTACTTC. Its protein is CASAPGQATKQYF.

This chain connects TRBV6-6 to TRBJ1-5; 9 nucleotides agree with TRBD1. V lost 8 bases to trimming and J lost 6 bases; unmatched junction nucleotides: 8. This CDR3 spans 14 amino acids. CDR1 is MNHNY, CDR2 SVGAGI, per germline (reference sequence). The CDR3 bases are TGTGCCAGCCGGACCGGGACAGGGAGTCAGCCCCAGCATTTT. Translation: CASRTGTGSQPQHF.

This clone has just one count. The V call is TRBV12-5, the J call TRBJ2-5, with TRBD2 matching over 11 bases. The ends lost 7 bases at V and 5 bases at J; junction bases unmatched: 9. In germline, CDR1 is LGHNT, CDR2 FRNRAP. This CDR3 contains 15 residues. The CDR3 nucleotides are TGTGCTAGTGCCCTGACTAGCGGGAACGGTGAGACCCAGTACTTC. It is translated as CASALTSGNGETQYF.

The rearrangement links TRBV4-2 to TRBJ1-1; 7 positions agree with TRBD1. The CDR3 loop spans 16 amino acids. Germline loops: CDR1 LGHNA, CDR2 YNFKEQ. The J segment lost 0 bases and the V segment lost 1 base, leaving 5 bases of the junction unmatched. The CDR3 nucleotides are TGTGCCAGCAGCCAAGGTGTACAGGGGATGAACACTGAAGCTTTCTTT. Residues: CASSQGVQGMNTEAFF.

This chain connects TRBV28 to TRBJ1-2, with D unresolved. This CDR3 is built from 15 residues. V was cut by 1 base and J by 2 bases, with 11 bases left in between. The germline CDR1 and CDR2 sequences are MDHEN and SYDVKM. DNA for the CDR3: TGTGCCAGCAGTTTATTAGGCGGATTAAACTATGGCTACACCTTC. This sequence encodes CASSLLGGLNYGYTF.

Details on this clone: Additional DNA sequences in this sample encode the identical CDR3. The rearrangement joins TRBV7-3 to TRBJ2-3, with D uncertain. V lost 3 bases and J 0 bases, leaving 4 bases between the germline ends. Germline CDR1 reads SGHTA; CDR2 reads FQGTGA. This CDR3 has 13 residues. This CDR3 is CASSFSSTDTQYF. The CDR3 coding sequence is TGTGCCAGCAGCTTCTCTAGCACAGATACGCAGTATTTT.

The chain links TRBV11-2 to TRBJ1-2; D not certain. The ends were cut back, 0 bases at V and 2 bases at J, with 10 bases in the middle. Germline CDR1 and CDR2: SGHAT and FQNNGV. CDR3 length: 15 amino acids. The CDR3 DNA reads TGTGCCAGCAGCTTAGAGATGACAACGAACTATGGCTACACCTTC. It codes for CASSLEMTTNYGYTF.

This clone was counted once. The chain has TRBV27 and TRBJ2-1; perhaps TRBD1 as D (6 bases). The CDR3 extends over 18 amino acids. V was cut by 6 bases and J by 2 bases, with 23 bases left in between. Per germline, CDR1 MNHEY and CDR2 SMNVEV (reference sequence). The CDR3 protein is CASRPGSRTAVAYNEQFF. The CDR3, as DNA: TGTGCCAGCAGACCTGGTTCCCGGACAGCAGTGGCCTACAATGAGCAGTTCTTC.